This entry lists 11 T cell receptor beta chains sequenced from one sample in a study of T cell responses to AZD1222 COVID-19 vaccine. Clones were sequenced by immunoSEQ multiplex PCR, and TCRdb holds only the in-frame ones, with some missing. The sample has more than 100,000 clones, around nine tenths seen once; the top ten hold 6.5% to 9%. The sample here was peripheral blood, taken on day 0 of AZD1222 vaccination. The receptors here all came from an adult in good health.

This clone is a singleton in its sample. The chain combines TRBV18 with TRBJ1-4, with 7 bases that match TRBD1. The CDR3 contains 14 residues. Unmatched junction bases numbered 6, after V lost 6 bases and J lost 5 bases. Germline V CDR1 and CDR2: KGHSH, LQKENI. CDR3 region: CASSPGQLNEKLFF. The CDR3 coding sequence is TGTGCCAGCTCCCCGGGACAGTTAAATGAAAAACTGTTTTTT.

There are a few counts of this clone. The chain recombines TRBV2 with TRBJ1-2, with no clear D. V was pared by 0 bases and J by 0 bases, with 11 bases between. The CDR3 spans 16 residues. Germline V gene data show CDR1 as SNHLY and CDR2 as FYNNEI. The CDR3 sequence: CASSEAHRIANYGYTF. The CDR3 DNA reads as TGTGCCAGCAGTGAAGCGCATCGGATCGCTAACTATGGCTACACCTTC.

This clone was counted once. The chain recombines TRBV28 with TRBJ2-7; D tentatively reads TRBD1 or TRBD2 (5 bases each). Deletions cut 5 bases from V and 2 bases from J, with 13 bases between. Germline values: CDR1 MDHEN, CDR2 SYDVKM. This CDR3 is built from 14 residues. CDR3 sequence (DNA): TGTGCCAGCAGTCTGGGGCGCGGGCCCTACGAGCAGTACTTC. As protein: CASSLGRGPYEQYF.

V is TRBV5-8 and J is TRBJ1-1; no clear D. Germline CDR1 SGHTS, CDR2 YDEGEE. Trimming cost V 4 bases and J 11 bases, with 6 bases left between them. This CDR3 comprises 9 residues. The CDR3 nucleotides read TGTGCCAGCAGCCCCGACGCTTTCTTT. It yields the protein CASSPDAFF.

The chain combines TRBV6-5 with TRBJ1-2, with D perhaps matching TRBD1 (5 bases). Between the trimmed V and J ends, which lost 4 bases and 3 bases, there was a span of 6 bases. CDR3 length equals 12 residues. Germline-derived CDR1 and CDR2 are MNHEY and SVGAGI. CDR3 nucleotide sequence: TGTGCCAGCAGTTGGGGGGACTATGGCTACACCTTC. Protein: CASSWGDYGYTF.

The genes are TRBV6-5 and TRBJ2-7, with D unclear. This CDR3 has 12 amino acids. From germline, CDR1 is MNHEY and CDR2 SVGAGI. Deletions cut 7 bases from V and 7 bases from J, with 14 bases between. The CDR3 bases are TGTGCCAGCATCACCCTGTGGCGGGAGCAGTACTTC. Its protein is CASITLWREQYF.

J is TRBJ2-2 and V is TRBV14, with D possibly TRBD1 on 5 matching bases. Germline lookup yields CDR1 SGHDN and CDR2 FVKESK. V was cut by 4 bases and J by 5 bases, with 14 bases left in between. The CDR3 length is 15 residues. CDR3 DNA: TGTGCCAGCAGCCGAGGAACAGGCAATACCGGGGAGCTGTTTTTT. Its protein is CASSRGTGNTGELFF.

V and J are TRBV11-2 and TRBJ2-3; D uncertain. This CDR3 contains 15 residues. Germline CDR1 SGHAT, CDR2 FQNNGV. V dropped 1 base and J dropped 4 bases, with 12 bases sitting between them. CDR3 sequence reads: CASSLGHGRADTQYF. CDR3 bases: TGTGCCAGCAGCTTAGGTCACGGCCGGGCAGATACGCAGTATTTT.

The chain has TRBV10-1 and TRBJ1-1, with D unclear. Germline V lookup: CDR1 WNHNN, CDR2 SYGVQD (reference sequence). With 0 bases removed from V and 5 bases from J, the gap between germline ends came to 10 bases. This CDR3 comprises 14 residues. The chain's CDR3 is CASSESLRETEAFF. CDR3 coding DNA: TGCGCCAGCAGTGAGTCGCTGAGGGAAACTGAAGCTTTCTTT.

Note on this clone: A much bigger clone sits one base away, suggesting this may be a read error. V and J are TRBV4-2 and TRBJ1-3; D unresolved. Per the germline V gene, CDR1 is LGHNA and CDR2 is YNFKEQ. The length of the CDR3 is 15 residues. With 0 bases removed from V and 0 bases from J, the gap between germline ends came to 6 bases. Written as DNA, the CDR3 is TGTGCCAGCAGCCAAGAGTTCAGCTCTGGAAACACCATATATTTT. Residues: CASSQEFSSGNTIYF.

This chain uses TRBV11-2 with TRBJ1-5, with D perhaps matching TRBD1 (6 bases). The length of the CDR3 is 16 residues. V lost 5 bases and J lost 6, with 20 bases in between. The germline gives CDR1 SGHAT, CDR2 FQNNGV. This chain's CDR3 is CASSPRQVGTGQPQHF. The CDR3 DNA reads TGTGCCAGCAGCCCCCGACAGGTGGGCACGGGTCAGCCCCAGCATTTT.